This T cell receptor beta chain originates from a study of T cell repertoires in cytomegalovirus infection. Study at large: Epitope selection comprised recently identified HLA-C-restricted CMV epitopes and well-studied HLA-B-restricted CMV epitopes. Public TCR beta signatures provided an indication of both CMV infection and a matching HLA type. Findings and limits, study-wide: The study found HLA-C-restricted CMV-specific TCR beta clonotypes dominating the ex vivo response. Carriers of CMV plus the relevant HLA were identified by cumulative public TCR beta family frequency.

Remarks on this clonotype: Its specificity is not known.

Each CDR3 protein is one row after TCRdb ran MiXCR on the reads. This table holds fewer than 650,000 distinct CDR3 sequences, approximately 40% found once. Germline CDR1 is SNHLY and CDR2 is FYNNEI. V was shortened by 10 bases and J by 1 base, with 10 bases between the two germline ends. The CDR3 runs to 12 residues. Material: cultured PBMCs, obtained from culture after CMV antigen stimulation. The TCR originated in a human donor in good health (CMV status not recorded). Some clones in this sample may be carry-over from other donors' samples. V and J are TRBV2 and TRBJ1-1; D gene uncertain. The CDR3 DNA reads TGTGCCACCCTTGGCGGGAACACTGAAGCTTTCTTT. It is translated as CATLGGNTEAFF. Filled out from reference TRBV2 and TRBJ1-1, the complete variable domain reads EPEVTQTPSHQVTQMGQEVILRCVPISNHLYFYWYRQILGQKVEFLVSFYNNEISEKSEIFDDQFSVERPDGSNFTLKIRSTKLEDSAMYFCATLGGNTEAFFGQGTRLTVV.